This entry features one T cell receptor beta chain sequence. Clinical symptoms, serum thyroxine, TRAb, thyroid ultrasound and orbital computed tomography determined diagnosis. This record comes from a study of Graves' ophthalmopathy and Graves' hyperthyroidism. Amplification from RNA transcripts yielded the TCR beta CDR3 regions. Second-round multiplex PCR came after a first-round RT-PCR that employed HTBI primers. TCRdb re-analysed the multiplex PCR reads in MiXCR, keeping a single row per CDR3 protein. The table records over 450,000 distinct CDR3 sequences, 13% to 15% of them present only once. The ends lost 6 bases at V and 4 bases at J; junction bases unmatched: 15. There are 16 residues in the CDR3. CDR1 is MNHNS, CDR2 SASEGT, per germline.

The chain joins TRBV6-1 to TRBJ2-7; 7 nucleotides line up with TRBD1. Sequencing was performed on blood. This clonotype was obtained from a woman in her twenties or thirties with Graves' ophthalmopathy. The CDR3 region is CASSNMTGPWVYEQYF. In DNA form, the CDR3 reads TGTGCCAGCAGCAACATGACAGGGCCATGGGTTTACGAGCAGTACTTC.